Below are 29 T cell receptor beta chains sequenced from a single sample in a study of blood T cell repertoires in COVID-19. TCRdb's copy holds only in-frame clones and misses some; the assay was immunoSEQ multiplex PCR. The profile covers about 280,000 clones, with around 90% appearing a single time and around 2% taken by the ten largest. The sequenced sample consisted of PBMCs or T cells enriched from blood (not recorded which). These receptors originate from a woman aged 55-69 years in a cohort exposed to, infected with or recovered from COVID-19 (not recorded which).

CDR3 residues: CASSEQGNSPLHF. The DNA for the CDR3 is TGCGCCAGCAGTGAACAGGGGAACTCACCCCTCCACTTT. The chain recombines TRBV10-2 with TRBJ1-6, with 7 positions matching TRBD1. Germline V CDR1 and CDR2: WSHSY, SAAADI. V lost 3 bases and J lost 10; bases outside the gene matches: 3. This CDR3 spans 13 amino acids.

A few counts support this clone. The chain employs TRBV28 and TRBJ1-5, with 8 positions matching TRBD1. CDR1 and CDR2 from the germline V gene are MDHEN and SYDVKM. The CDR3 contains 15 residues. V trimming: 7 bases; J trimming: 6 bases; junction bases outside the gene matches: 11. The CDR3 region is CASTKTGRGLQPQHF. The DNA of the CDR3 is TGTGCCAGCACTAAAACCGGCAGGGGGCTTCAGCCCCAGCATTTT.

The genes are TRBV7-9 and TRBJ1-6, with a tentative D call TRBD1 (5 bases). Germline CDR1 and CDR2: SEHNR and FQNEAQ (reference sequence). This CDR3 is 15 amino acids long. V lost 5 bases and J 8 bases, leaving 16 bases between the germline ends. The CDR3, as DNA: TGTGCCAGCAGCACCACCAAGGCCAGGGATTCACCCCTCCACTTT. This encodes CASSTTKARDSPLHF.

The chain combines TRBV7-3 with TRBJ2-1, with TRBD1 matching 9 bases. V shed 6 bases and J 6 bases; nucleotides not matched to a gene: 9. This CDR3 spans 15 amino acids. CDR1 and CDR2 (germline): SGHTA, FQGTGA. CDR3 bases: TGTGCCAGCAGGCCTCCGGGACAGGGAAGCAATGAGCAGTTCTTC. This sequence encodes CASRPPGQGSNEQFF.

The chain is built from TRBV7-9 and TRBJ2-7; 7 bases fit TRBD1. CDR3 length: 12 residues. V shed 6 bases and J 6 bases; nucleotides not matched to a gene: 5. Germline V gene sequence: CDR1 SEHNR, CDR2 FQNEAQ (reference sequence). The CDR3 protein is CASRAQGSEQYF. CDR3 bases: TGTGCCAGCAGGGCACAGGGGAGCGAGCAGTACTTC.

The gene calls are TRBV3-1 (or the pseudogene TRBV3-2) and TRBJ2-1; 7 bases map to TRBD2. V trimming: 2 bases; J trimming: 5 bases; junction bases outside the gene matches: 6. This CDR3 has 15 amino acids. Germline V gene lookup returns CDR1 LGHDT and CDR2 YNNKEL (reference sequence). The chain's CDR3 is CASSQTGTINNEQFF. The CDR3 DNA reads TGTGCCAGCAGCCAAACCGGGACTATAAACAATGAGCAGTTCTTC.

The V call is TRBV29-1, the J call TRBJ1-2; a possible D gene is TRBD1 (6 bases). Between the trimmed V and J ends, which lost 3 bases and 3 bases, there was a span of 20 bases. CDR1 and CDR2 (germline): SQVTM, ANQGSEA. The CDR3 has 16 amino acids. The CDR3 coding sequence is TGCAGCGTTGACTTCCCGACAGGTCTTCCGGACTATGGCTACACCTTC. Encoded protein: CSVDFPTGLPDYGYTF.

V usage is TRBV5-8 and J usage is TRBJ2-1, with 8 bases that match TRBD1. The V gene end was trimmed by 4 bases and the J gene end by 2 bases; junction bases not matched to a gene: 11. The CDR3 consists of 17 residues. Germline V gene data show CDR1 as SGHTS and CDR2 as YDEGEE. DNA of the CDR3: TGTGCCAGCAGCCGGGGACAGGCGATCTCACCCTACAATGAGCAGTTCTTC. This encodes CASSRGQAISPYNEQFF.

DNA for the CDR3: TGTGCCAGCAGCCGTAACAGGGGCCGGGAAAAACTGTTTTTT. As protein: CASSRNRGREKLFF. The chain couples TRBV11-2 to TRBJ1-4; 7 bases match TRBD1. J lost 8 bases, V lost 5 bases, and 8 bases had no gene match. The germline V gene encodes CDR1 SGHAT and CDR2 FQNNGV. The CDR3 extends over 14 amino acids.

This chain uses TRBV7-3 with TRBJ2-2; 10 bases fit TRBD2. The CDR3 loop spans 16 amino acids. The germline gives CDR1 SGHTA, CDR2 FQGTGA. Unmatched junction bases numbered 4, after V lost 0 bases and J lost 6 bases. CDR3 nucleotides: TGTGCCAGCAGCTTAACGGCCCTAGCGGGAGCCGGGGAGCTGTTTTTT. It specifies CASSLTALAGAGELFF. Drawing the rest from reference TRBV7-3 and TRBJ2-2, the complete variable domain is GAGVSQTPSNKVTEKGKYVELRCDPISGHTALYWYRQSLGQGPEFLIYFQGTGAADDSGLPNDRFFAVRPEGSVSTLKIQRTERGDSAVYLCASSLTALAGAGELFFGEGSRLTVL.

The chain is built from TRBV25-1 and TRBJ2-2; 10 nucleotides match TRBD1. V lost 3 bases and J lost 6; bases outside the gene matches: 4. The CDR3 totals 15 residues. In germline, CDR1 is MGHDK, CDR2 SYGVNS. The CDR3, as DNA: TGTGCCAGCAGTGAGGGGGACAGGGGTGCCGGGGAGCTGTTTTTT. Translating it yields CASSEGDRGAGELFF.

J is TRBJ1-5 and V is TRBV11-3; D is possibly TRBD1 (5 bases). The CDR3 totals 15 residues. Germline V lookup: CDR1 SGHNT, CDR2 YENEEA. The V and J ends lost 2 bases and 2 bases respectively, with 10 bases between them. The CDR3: CASSLNGGGNQPQHF. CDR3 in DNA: TGTGCCAGCAGCTTAAACGGGGGTGGCAATCAGCCCCAGCATTTT.

The CDR3 sequence is CASRGLAGKQFF. CDR3 DNA: TGTGCCAGCAGGGGACTAGCGGGAAAGCAGTTCTTC. V is TRBV6-5 and J is TRBJ2-1, with 13 nucleotides matching TRBD2. The CDR3 sequence is 12 residues long. V lost 6 bases and J lost 11; bases outside the gene matches: 1. From germline, CDR1 is MNHEY and CDR2 SVGAGI.

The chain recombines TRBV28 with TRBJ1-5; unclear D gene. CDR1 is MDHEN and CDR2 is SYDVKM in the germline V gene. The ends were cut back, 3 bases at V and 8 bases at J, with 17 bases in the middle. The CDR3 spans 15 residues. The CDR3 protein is CASSFGGSGPKPQHF. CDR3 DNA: TGTGCCAGCAGTTTCGGAGGGAGTGGCCCAAAGCCCCAGCATTTT.

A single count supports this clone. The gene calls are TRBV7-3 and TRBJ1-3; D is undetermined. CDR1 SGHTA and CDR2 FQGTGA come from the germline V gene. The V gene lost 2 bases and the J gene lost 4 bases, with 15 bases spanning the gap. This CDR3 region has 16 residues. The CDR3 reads CASSLGLIRQGNTIYF. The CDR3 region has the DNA TGTGCCAGCAGCTTAGGTCTTATCAGGCAGGGAAACACCATATATTTT.

The CDR3 sequence: CASSYSRDRPTDTQYF. The CDR3 region has the DNA TGTGCCAGCAGTTACTCCCGGGACAGGCCCACAGATACGCAGTATTTT. V is TRBV6-5 and J is TRBJ2-3, with 8 nucleotides matching TRBD1. The CDR3 is 16 residues long. The V segment lost 0 bases and the J segment 2 bases; nucleotides outside the gene matches: 4. Germline values: CDR1 MNHEY, CDR2 SVGAGI.

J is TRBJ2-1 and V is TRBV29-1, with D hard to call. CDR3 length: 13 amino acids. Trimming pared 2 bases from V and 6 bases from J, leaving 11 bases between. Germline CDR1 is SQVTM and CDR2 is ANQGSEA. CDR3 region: CSVEKPPGNEQFF. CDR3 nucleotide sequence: TGCAGCGTTGAAAAACCGCCAGGCAATGAGCAGTTCTTC.

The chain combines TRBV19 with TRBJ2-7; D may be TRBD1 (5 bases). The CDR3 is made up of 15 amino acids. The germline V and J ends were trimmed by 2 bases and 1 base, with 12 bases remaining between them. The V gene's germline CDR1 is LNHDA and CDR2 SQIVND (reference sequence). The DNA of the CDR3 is TGTGCCAGTAGTATATCGGCAGGGAAGTCCTACGAGCAGTACTTC. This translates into CASSISAGKSYEQYF.

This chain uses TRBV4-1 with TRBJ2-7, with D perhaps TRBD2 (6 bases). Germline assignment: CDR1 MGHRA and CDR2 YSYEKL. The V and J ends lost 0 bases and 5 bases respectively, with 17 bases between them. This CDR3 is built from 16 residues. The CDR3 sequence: CASSQDGTGVIDEQYF. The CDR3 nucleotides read TGCGCCAGCAGCCAAGATGGCACGGGAGTAATCGACGAGCAGTACTTC.

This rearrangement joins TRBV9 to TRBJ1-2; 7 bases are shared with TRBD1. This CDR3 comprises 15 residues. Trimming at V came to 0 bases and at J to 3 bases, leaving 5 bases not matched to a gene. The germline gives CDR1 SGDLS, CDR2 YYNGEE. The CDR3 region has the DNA TGTGCCAGCAGCGTAGAAGAAGGGGGCGACTATGGCTACACCTTC. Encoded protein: CASSVEEGGDYGYTF.

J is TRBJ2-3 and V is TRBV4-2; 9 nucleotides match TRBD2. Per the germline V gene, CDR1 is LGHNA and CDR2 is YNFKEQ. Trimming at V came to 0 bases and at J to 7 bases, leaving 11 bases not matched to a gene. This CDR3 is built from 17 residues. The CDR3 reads CASSQDYQGLAMYTQYF. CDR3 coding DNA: TGTGCCAGCAGCCAAGATTACCAGGGACTAGCCATGTATACGCAGTATTTT.

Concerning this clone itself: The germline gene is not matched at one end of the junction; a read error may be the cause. For the CDR3, the DNA is TGTGCTAGCAGCTTACGACTAGCGGCTAGCTACAATGAGCAGTTCTTC. Its protein product is CASSLRLAASYNEQFF. The chain recombines TRBV7-7 with TRBJ2-1; 9 bases agree with TRBD2. Germline CDR1 is SSHAT and CDR2 is FNYEAQ (reference sequence). The CDR3 length is 16 residues. Based on the CDR3 plus reference TRBV7-7 and TRBJ2-1, the full variable domain is GAGVSQSPRYKVTKRGQDVTLRCDPISSHATLYWYQQALGQGPEFLTYFNYEAQPDKSGLPSDRFSAERPEGSISTLTIQRTEQRDSAMYRCASSLRLAASYNEQFFGPGTRLTVL.

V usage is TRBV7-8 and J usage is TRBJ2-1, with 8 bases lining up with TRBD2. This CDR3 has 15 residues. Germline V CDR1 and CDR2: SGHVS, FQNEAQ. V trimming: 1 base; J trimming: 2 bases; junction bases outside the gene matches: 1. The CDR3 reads CASSLVAGPYNEQFF. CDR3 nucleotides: TGTGCCAGCAGCTTAGTAGCGGGACCCTACAATGAGCAGTTCTTC.

The CDR3 nucleotides are TGCGCCAGCAGCCCCACTGAAGGGGCCTACTACGAGCAGTACTTC. As protein: CASSPTEGAYYEQYF. The J gene is TRBJ2-7, the V gene TRBV4-1; perhaps TRBD1 as D (5 bases). Germline CDR1 and CDR2: MGHRA and YSYEKL. Trimming removed 4 bases from V and 3 bases from J, with 16 bases in between. The CDR3 totals 15 residues.

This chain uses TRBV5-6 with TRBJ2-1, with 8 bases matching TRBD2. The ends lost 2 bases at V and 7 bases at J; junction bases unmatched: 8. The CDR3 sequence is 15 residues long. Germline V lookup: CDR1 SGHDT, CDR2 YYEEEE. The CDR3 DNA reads TGTGCCAGCAGCTTCATCGAGACTAGCGAGAATGAGCAGTTCTTC. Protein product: CASSFIETSENEQFF.

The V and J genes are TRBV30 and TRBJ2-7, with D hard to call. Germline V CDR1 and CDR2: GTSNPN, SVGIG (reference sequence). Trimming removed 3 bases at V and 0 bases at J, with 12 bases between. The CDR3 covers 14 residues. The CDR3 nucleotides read TGTGCCTGGAGCAGGCTAACCAGCTCCTACGAGCAGTACTTC. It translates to CAWSRLTSSYEQYF. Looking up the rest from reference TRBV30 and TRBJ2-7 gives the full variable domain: SQTIHQWPATLVQPVGSPLSLECTVEGTSNPNLYWYRQAAGRGLQLLFYSVGIGQISSEVPQNLSASRPQDRQFILSSKKLLLSDSGFYLCAWSRLTSSYEQYFGPGTRLTVT.

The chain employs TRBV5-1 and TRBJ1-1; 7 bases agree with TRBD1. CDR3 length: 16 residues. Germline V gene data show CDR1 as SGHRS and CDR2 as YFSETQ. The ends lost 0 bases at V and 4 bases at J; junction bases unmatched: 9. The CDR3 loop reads CASSLETLGGGTEAFF. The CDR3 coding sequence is TGCGCCAGCAGCTTGGAGACGCTAGGGGGCGGCACTGAAGCTTTCTTT.

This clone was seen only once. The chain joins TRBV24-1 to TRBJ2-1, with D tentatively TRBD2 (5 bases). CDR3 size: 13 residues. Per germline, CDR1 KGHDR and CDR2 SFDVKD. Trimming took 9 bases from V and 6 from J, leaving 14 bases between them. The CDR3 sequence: CATGLSGVNEQFF. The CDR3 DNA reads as TGTGCCACCGGGCTCTCCGGGGTCAATGAGCAGTTCTTC.

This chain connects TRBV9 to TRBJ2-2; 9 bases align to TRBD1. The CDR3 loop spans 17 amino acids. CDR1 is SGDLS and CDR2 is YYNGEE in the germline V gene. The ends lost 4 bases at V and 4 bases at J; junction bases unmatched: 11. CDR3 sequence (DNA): TGTGCCAGCAGCCCAAAGACAGGGGGGGTTGGCACCGGGGAGCTGTTTTTT. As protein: CASSPKTGGVGTGELFF.